The 16 T cell receptor beta chains presented below share a single source sample, sequenced in a study of T cell responses to AZD1222 COVID-19 vaccine. Assay used: immunoSEQ multiplex PCR; TCRdb lists only in-frame clones, some missing. The table lists some 98,000 clones, approximately 88% of them singletons. This sample comprised peripheral blood, obtained 28 days after the second AZD1222 dose. The receptors were sampled from an adult who received the AZD1222 COVID-19 vaccine.

The chain joins TRBV6-5 to TRBJ2-3; D might be TRBD1 (6 bases). The germline gives CDR1 MNHEY, CDR2 SVGAGI. The CDR3 loop spans 14 amino acids. Trimming cost V 6 bases and J 4 bases, with 14 bases left between them. CDR3 sequence reads: CASSRVQGSDTQYF. The CDR3 region has the DNA TGTGCCAGCAGCCGTGTTCAGGGGTCAGATACGCAGTATTTT.

The chain uses TRBV7-8 and TRBJ2-7; 8 bases fit TRBD2. V dropped 1 base and J dropped 5; count of bases not matched to a gene: 10. Germline V gene sequence: CDR1 SGHVS, CDR2 FQNEAQ. The CDR3 contains 16 residues. CDR3 sequence: CASSLEVSGGTHEQYF. In nucleotides, the CDR3 is TGTGCCAGCAGCTTAGAAGTGAGCGGGGGAACCCACGAGCAGTACTTC. The entire variable domain, with the rest obtained from reference TRBV7-8 and TRBJ2-7, is as follows: GAGVSQSPRYKVAKRGQDVALRCDPISGHVSLFWYQQALGQGPEFLTYFQNEAQLDKSGLPSDRFFAERPEGSVSTLKIQRTQQEDSAVYLCASSLEVSGGTHEQYFGPGTRLTVT.

This chain links TRBV6-5 with TRBJ1-2; TRBD1 might be the D (5 bases). With 6 bases removed from V and 4 bases from J, the gap between germline ends came to 9 bases. The CDR3 runs to 12 residues. In germline, CDR1 is MNHEY, CDR2 SVGAGI. This chain's CDR3 is CASSPTGYGYTF. For the CDR3, the DNA is TGTGCCAGCAGCCCCACAGGCTATGGCTACACCTTC.

The V call is TRBV5-1, the J call TRBJ2-7; D is perhaps TRBD1 or TRBD2 (6 bases each). This CDR3 has 15 residues. V was cut by 4 bases and J by 0 bases, with 14 bases left in between. Germline-derived CDR1 and CDR2 are SGHRS and YFSETQ. CDR3 residues: CASSQGGLSSYEQYF. CDR3 nucleotides: TGCGCCAGCAGCCAAGGGGGACTGAGCTCCTACGAGCAGTACTTC.

This clone was counted between two and nine times. The chain links TRBV7-2 to TRBJ2-7, with 8 bases identical to TRBD1. Trimming cost V 0 bases and J 2 bases; bases outside gene matches: 12. Looked up from germline, CDR1 is SGHTA and CDR2 is FQGNSA. CDR3 length: 18 amino acids. The CDR3 sequence is CASSLAGTGGLVPYEQYF. DNA for the CDR3: TGTGCCAGCAGCTTAGCGGGAACAGGGGGATTGGTTCCCTACGAGCAGTACTTC.

This chain connects TRBV6-5 to TRBJ1-6; a possible D gene is TRBD1 (6 bases). V was clipped by 7 bases and J by 9 bases, with 10 bases between them. Germline V gene data show CDR1 as MNHEY and CDR2 as SVGAGI. This CDR3 is 12 amino acids long. The DNA for the CDR3 is TGTGCCAGCAAGAGGGGGATTTCACCCCTCCACTTT. Translated, it gives CASKRGISPLHF.

The rearrangement uses TRBV3-1 (or the pseudogene TRBV3-2) and TRBJ2-5; 11 bases match TRBD2. With V trimmed by 0 bases and J by 5 bases, 11 bases remained unmatched. This CDR3 has 18 residues. Germline V gene data show CDR1 as LGHDT and CDR2 as YNNKEL (reference sequence). This CDR3 reads CASSQDRLLAGAKETQYF. The CDR3 DNA is TGTGCCAGCAGCCAAGATAGGTTACTAGCGGGGGCAAAGGAGACCCAGTACTTC.

This sequence joins TRBV27 and TRBJ2-2, with no clear D. In germline, CDR1 is MNHEY, CDR2 SMNVEV (reference sequence). Trimming took off 1 base at V and 7 bases at J, with 1 base between the two ends. CDR3 length: 11 residues. The CDR3 DNA reads as TGTGCCAGCAGTTTATTCGGGGAGCTGTTTTTT. Protein sequence: CASSLFGELFF.

V and J are TRBV7-9 and TRBJ2-3; no reliable D call. V dropped 5 bases and J dropped 4 bases, with 7 bases sitting between them. The CDR3 sequence is 12 residues long. Germline-derived CDR1 and CDR2 are SEHNR and FQNEAQ (reference sequence). CDR3 DNA: TGTGCCAGCAGCCCCCAGGCAGATACGCAGTATTTT. It translates to CASSPQADTQYF.

The chain links TRBV10-3 to TRBJ1-5; TRBD1 matches at 8 bases. Germline V gene sequence: CDR1 ENHRY, CDR2 SYGVKD. Trimming took 6 bases from V and 2 from J; bases not matched to a gene: 3. The CDR3 is 14 amino acids. This CDR3 is CAISPTGGNQPQHF. CDR3 in DNA: TGTGCCATCAGCCCGACAGGGGGCAATCAGCCCCAGCATTTT.

The V and J genes are TRBV6-6 and TRBJ1-4; D is ambiguous. The CDR3 has 15 amino acids. V was trimmed by 5 bases and J by 4 bases, leaving 14 bases between them. The germline CDR1 and CDR2 sequences are MNHNY and SVGAGI (reference sequence). CDR3 sequence: CASSQEKLLNEKLFF. In DNA form, the CDR3 reads TGTGCCAGCAGTCAGGAAAAACTGCTTAATGAAAAACTGTTTTTT.

This chain links TRBV18 with TRBJ2-5; 11 nucleotides line up with TRBD2. The CDR3 totals 19 residues. Germline CDR1 reads KGHSH; CDR2 reads LQKENI. V shed 4 bases, J shed 5 bases, and the junction held 18 bases outside the gene matches. CDR3 DNA sequence: TGTGCCAGCTCACAATCTCGGACTAGCGGGCGGAGGCTGGGGGAGACCCAGTACTTC. Encoded protein: CASSQSRTSGRRLGETQYF.

J is TRBJ1-2 and V is TRBV15; D is possibly TRBD1 (6 bases). Trimming took off 0 bases at V and 5 bases at J, with 16 bases between the two ends. In germline, CDR1 is LNHNV, CDR2 YYDKDF (reference sequence). The CDR3 is made up of 16 amino acids. CDR3 DNA: TGTGCCACCAGCAGAGATCAGGACAGCCATGGGTATGGCTACACCTTC. Translated: CATSRDQDSHGYGYTF.

V is TRBV4-3 and J is TRBJ1-2; possibly TRBD1 for D (6 bases). The V end lost 5 bases, the J end lost 4 bases, and 14 bases lay between the germline ends. Germline CDR1 LGHNA, CDR2 YSLEER. There are 14 residues in the CDR3. The CDR3 protein is CASSAPGHGYGYTF. The CDR3 DNA reads as TGCGCCAGCAGCGCTCCGGGACACGGCTATGGCTACACCTTC.

The rearrangement joins TRBV29-1 to TRBJ2-5; D ambiguous. Germline CDR1 SQVTM, CDR2 ANQGSEA. The CDR3 runs 15 residues. Between the trimmed V and J ends, which lost 3 bases and 2 bases, there was a span of 16 bases. The DNA of the CDR3 is TGCAGCGTTGATGAAGCCGGGTTACCACAAGAGACCCAGTACTTC. Translated, it gives CSVDEAGLPQETQYF.

The rearrangement joins TRBV7-9 to TRBJ2-7; D is perhaps TRBD1 (6 bases). From germline, CDR1 is SEHNR and CDR2 FQNEAQ (reference sequence). The germline V and J ends were trimmed by 8 bases and 2 bases, with 16 bases remaining between them. The CDR3 consists of 14 residues. CDR3 region: CASPPTGSPYEQYF. In DNA, the CDR3 is TGTGCCAGCCCCCCAACAGGGTCCCCCTACGAGCAGTACTTC.